The rows below give T cell receptor beta chains drawn from one sample of a study of blood T cell repertoires in COVID-19. TCRdb's copy holds only in-frame clones and misses some; the assay was immunoSEQ multiplex PCR. The sample contains 250,000 to 350,000 clones, around 90% of which appear only once. The sample taken for sequencing was PBMCs or T cells enriched from blood (not recorded which). The origin of the receptors is a young woman who had recovered from COVID-19. Both conserved end residues are part of each CDR3. The order of the fields is clone size, D gene, J gene, V gene, CDR3 DNA, CDR3 protein. D genes are given only for firm matches. A clone size is listed for some rows: how often the clone was seen (once, few, many), or a class if it is expanded.

.	TRBD2	TRBJ2-2	TRBV15	TGTGCCACCAGCCCACGACTAGCGGGAGAGGTGAGGACCGGGGAGCTGTTTTTT	CATSPRLAGEVRTGELFF
.	TRBD1	TRBJ1-1	TRBV6-2/TRBV6-3	TGTGCCAGCAGTTTCCCCGCCAGGGGGCGGAACACTGAAGCTTTCTTT	CASSFPARGRNTEAFF
.	TRBD2	TRBJ2-7	TRBV6-2/TRBV6-3	TGTGCCAGCAGTTTTGAAGCGGGGGAACCTTCTGCCGACGAGCAGTACTTC	CASSFEAGEPSADEQYF
.	.	TRBJ2-5	TRBV3-1/TRBV3-2	TGTGCCAGCAGCCATTCCGACACGAGGGTCCAAGAGACCCAGTACTTC	CASSHSDTRVQETQYF
once	.	TRBJ2-2	TRBV11-2	TGTGCCAGCAGCTCTTTTAGCTGGAGTATGACCGGGGAGCTGTTTTTT	CASSSFSWSMTGELFF
.	.	TRBJ1-5	TRBV19	TGTGCCAGTAGTATATCCCGATGGGCGACAGGCCATAGCAATCAGCCCCAGCATTTT	CASSISRWATGHSNQPQHF
once	.	TRBJ1-1	TRBV6-5	TGTGCCAGCAGCTATCTCAACACTGAAGCTTTCTTT	CASSYLNTEAFF
.	.	TRBJ1-6	TRBV27	TGTGCCAGCAGTTCGACTTGGGATTCACCCCTCCACTTT	CASSSTWDSPLHF
.	TRBD2	TRBJ2-7	TRBV19	TGTGCCAGTAGAAGATACTTCCTCGGGGGGGCCCCCTACGAGCAGTACTTC	CASRRYFLGGAPYEQYF
once	.	TRBJ1-3	TRBV5-4	TGTGCCAGCAGCACGGGGGGCCGTGGGGACACCATATATTTT	CASSTGGRGDTIYF
.	.	TRBJ1-4	TRBV10-1	TGCGCCAGCAGGAATAACCCGGGACAATTGGATGAAAAACTGTTTTTT	CASRNNPGQLDEKLFF
once	TRBD2	TRBJ2-2	TRBV30	TGTGCCTGGAGTGTAGCGGGAGTAAGGACCGGGGAGCTGTTTTTT	CAWSVAGVRTGELFF
.	TRBD1	TRBJ1-6	TRBV7-8	TGTGCCAGCAGCTTCGGGACAGGGAGCTCACCCCTCCACTTT	CASSFGTGSSPLHF
.	TRBD2	TRBJ2-2	TRBV20-1	TGCAGTGCTAGTATGCCTAGCGGGACCCTGAGGGTTGGCCCCGGGGAGCTGTTTTTT	CSASMPSGTLRVGPGELFF
.	TRBD2	TRBJ2-7	TRBV7-8	TGTGCCAGCAGCTTAGAAGCGGGAGTCTCCTACGAGCAGTACTTC	CASSLEAGVSYEQYF
.	.	TRBJ2-6	TRBV19	TGTGCCAGTAGTTGGACTTCTGGGGCCAACGTCCTGACTTTC	CASSWTSGANVLTF
.	TRBD2	TRBJ2-5	TRBV6-6	TGTGCCAGCCTAGCGGGAGAGGTAGAGACCCAGTACTTC	CASLAGEVETQYF
.	TRBD1	TRBJ1-1	TRBV19	TGTGCCAGTAGCCGGACAGGGGGCGAGACTGAAGCTTTCTTT	CASSRTGGETEAFF
.	TRBD1	TRBJ2-1	TRBV19	TGTGCCAGTAGTAGACAGGGTGGTGGTAATGAGCAGTTCTTC	CASSRQGGGNEQFF
.	.	TRBJ2-2	TRBV11-3	TGTGCCAGCAGCCTCAGACAGGCCTACGACACCGGGGAGCTGTTTTTT	CASSLRQAYDTGELFF
.	TRBD1	TRBJ2-1	TRBV18	TGTGCCAGCTCACCAGGACAGGTTTCCTACAATGAGCAGTTCTTC	CASSPGQVSYNEQFF
.	TRBD1	TRBJ1-2	TRBV10-3	TGTGCCATCAGTGAGCCGGGGACAGGGGTTGCGGGATACTATGGCTACACCTTC	CAISEPGTGVAGYYGYTF
once	.	TRBJ1-5	TRBV4-3	TGCGCCAGCAGCCAAGAACGGGGGAGCAATCAGCCCCAGCATTTT	CASSQERGSNQPQHF
.	.	TRBJ2-3	TRBV7-2	TGTGCCAGCAGCTTAGGGAGAAGCACAGATACGCAGTATTTT	CASSLGRSTDTQYF
once	.	TRBJ1-4	TRBV6-1	TGTGCCAGCAGTGAAAGGGCCGGGGCGCGGGGTGAAAAACTGTTTTTT	CASSERAGARGEKLFF
.	.	TRBJ1-6	TRBV18	TGTGCCAGCTCATTAACAGGAGACTCACCCCTCCACTTT	CASSLTGDSPLHF
.	.	TRBJ1-2	TRBV5-4	TGTGCCAGCAGCCTGGAACTTTATGGCTACACCTTC	CASSLELYGYTF
.	.	TRBJ2-3	TRBV19	TGTGCCAGTAGTGCCCGCTCTATCAGGGTGGCAGATACGCAGTATTTT	CASSARSIRVADTQYF
.	TRBD1	TRBJ1-6	TRBV30	TGTGCCTGGAGTGTGGGACAGGGACTTTCACCCCTCCACTTT	CAWSVGQGLSPLHF
.	TRBD1	TRBJ1-2	TRBV27	TGTGCCAGCAGTCGAGGGACAGGGGTTTACTATGGCTACACCTTC	CASSRGTGVYYGYTF
.	TRBD2	TRBJ2-3	TRBV5-4	TGTGCCAGCAGCCGACCAAGCGGGGACGCCACAGATACGCAGTATTTT	CASSRPSGDATDTQYF
.	TRBD2	TRBJ2-7	TRBV7-9	TGTGCCAGCAGCTCCAGGGCGGGAGGGGCCAACAACGAGCAGTACTTC	CASSSRAGGANNEQYF
.	.	TRBJ2-2	TRBV19	TGTGCCAGTAGTACCCCGGGACTCCAACCGAACACCGGGGAGCTGTTTTTT	CASSTPGLQPNTGELFF
.	TRBD1	TRBJ2-7	TRBV11-2	TGTGCCAGCAGCCAGACAGGGGGCTCCTACGAGCAGTACTTC	CASSQTGGSYEQYF
.	TRBD2	TRBJ2-3	TRBV11-2	TGTGCCAGCAGCTACGGACTAGTAGCAGATACGCAGTATTTT	CASSYGLVADTQYF
.	.	TRBJ1-1	TRBV2	TGTGCCAGCAGGGACAGAAACACTGAAGCTTTCTTT	CASRDRNTEAFF
.	TRBD1	TRBJ1-3	TRBV7-8	TGTGCCAGCAGCTTACCACACCAAGGGGGCGCCGGAAACACCATATATTTT	CASSLPHQGGAGNTIYF
once	TRBD2	TRBJ2-3	TRBV10-3	TGTGCCATACATGGGGAGGGCCGTGGCACAGATACGCAGTATTTT	CAIHGEGRGTDTQYF
.	TRBD1	TRBJ2-3	TRBV5-4	TGTGCCAGCAGCTTTGGACAGGGAATCACAGATACGCAGTATTTT	CASSFGQGITDTQYF
.	.	TRBJ1-1	TRBV27	TGTGCCAGCAGTTCAAGCGACAGGCTAGCCACTGAAGCTTTCTTT	CASSSSDRLATEAFF
.	.	TRBJ2-6	TRBV12-5	TGTGCTAGTGCCAAGGGGGACTCTGGGGCCAACGTCCTGACTTTC	CASAKGDSGANVLTF
once	TRBD2	TRBJ2-1	TRBV29-1	TGCAGCGGGAGGACTAGCGGAGCCTACAATGAGCAGTTCTTC	CSGRTSGAYNEQFF
.	TRBD1	TRBJ2-7	TRBV28	TGTGCCAGCAGTTTTGGGGACAGGATCTCCTACGAGCAGTACTTC	CASSFGDRISYEQYF
.	TRBD2	TRBJ2-7	TRBV11-2	TGTGCCAGCAGCCCCGGACTAGGGTTGAGTGAGCAGTACTTC	CASSPGLGLSEQYF
.	.	TRBJ2-1	TRBV28	TGTGCCAGCAGTCCTCCGGGGAACAATGAGCAGTTCTTC	CASSPPGNNEQFF
.	.	TRBJ2-7	TRBV30	TGTGCCTGGAGCGACTGGGACACCATAACCTCCTACGAGCAGTACTTC	CAWSDWDTITSYEQYF
.	.	TRBJ1-5	TRBV30	TGTGCCTGGAGTGGGGTTTCGGGGAGCAATCAGCCCCAGCATTTT	CAWSGVSGSNQPQHF
.	.	TRBJ1-1	TRBV28	TGTGCCAGCAGCTCTATGAACACTGAAGCTTTCTTT	CASSSMNTEAFF
.	.	TRBJ2-1	TRBV2	TGTGCCAGCGGGGCGGAGTACAATGAGCAGTTCTTC	CASGAEYNEQFF
few	.	TRBJ1-2	TRBV4-3	TGCGCCAGCAGCCAAGATATGGGCAGGGTTGGCTATGGCTACACCTTC	CASSQDMGRVGYGYTF
.	TRBD1	TRBJ1-5	TRBV28	TGTGCCAGCAGTGCCCCGGGACAGGGTATAGGGGTTTGGTTTCAGCCCCAGCATTTT	CASSAPGQGIGVWFQPQHF
.	TRBD1	TRBJ2-7	TRBV29-1	TGCAGCGTTGAAGGGACAGGGGGTCGTGGCGAGCAGTACTTC	CSVEGTGGRGEQYF
once	TRBD1	TRBJ1-2	TRBV5-4	TGTGCCAGCAGCCTACCTGACAGGGTCAACTATGGCTACACCTTC	CASSLPDRVNYGYTF